This T cell receptor (beta chain) was sequenced for a study of blood T cells in healthy people across ages. CDR1 and CDR2 from the germline V gene are LNHNV and YYDKDF (reference sequence). The CDR3 is 17 amino acids. Through a sample-barcoded 5' primer and a J-beta primer mix, a second PCR was run for roughly 7 to 11 cycles. MiXCR, run by TCRdb on the 5' RACE reads, gives a single entry per CDR3 protein. The repertoire holds approximately 730,000 distinct CDR3 sequences, 53% seen once, with around 40% in the top ten. A remark on this clonotype: Sequence at one end of the junction differs from germline and may be a read error.

V usage is TRBV15 and J usage is TRBJ2-3; 8 bases fit TRBD1. The sequenced material came from blood. The TCR sequence derives from an older man in good health. CDR3 bases: TGTACCACCAGCAGAGAAGTCAGCGCAGGGGGCCCAGATACGCAGTATTTT. Translated: CTTSREVSAGGPDTQYF.